The 24 T cell receptor beta chains below were found in one sample sequenced in a study of radiotherapy plus CTLA-4 blockade in lung cancer. Here immunoSEQ multiplex PCR was the method, and the copy in TCRdb shows in-frame clones only, minus some. The table includes around 82,000 clones, 78% detected once. The sequencing here drew on peripheral blood, taken from a patient treated with radiotherapy plus ipilimumab. The receptors come from a human donor with non-small cell lung cancer whose response to radiotherapy plus ipilimumab could not be evaluated. Some clones in this sample may be carry-over from other donors' samples.

V and J are TRBV11-3 and TRBJ2-4, with D possibly being TRBD2 (6 bases). This CDR3 region has 17 residues. The V gene's germline CDR1 is SGHNT and CDR2 YENEEA. V was cut by 2 bases and J by 3 bases, with 17 bases left in between. CDR3 nucleotide sequence: TGTGCCAGCAGCTTACTACGGGGGACCGGGGGCAAAAACATTCAGTACTTC. This gives the protein CASSLLRGTGGKNIQYF.

The chain couples TRBV11-2 to TRBJ1-2; D not resolved. The V end was cut by 4 bases, the J end by 4 bases, with 13 bases between. The germline V gene encodes CDR1 SGHAT and CDR2 FQNNGV. This CDR3 has 14 residues. CDR3 in DNA: TGTGCCAGCAGCTCCTACGCGGGCGGCTATGGCTACACCTTC. Its translation: CASSSYAGGYGYTF.

The rearrangement joins TRBV11-2 to TRBJ1-2, with 7 positions matching TRBD1. This CDR3 has 13 residues. The V and J ends lost 2 bases and 8 bases, in that order; junction bases with no gene match: 5. Germline CDR1 is SGHAT and CDR2 is FQNNGV. The CDR3 protein is CASSLTDRDGYTF. CDR3 nucleotide sequence: TGTGCCAGCAGCTTAACAGACAGGGACGGCTACACCTTC.

The V call is TRBV19, the J call TRBJ1-1, with D possibly TRBD1 on 5 matching bases. The germline V gene encodes CDR1 LNHDA and CDR2 SQIVND (reference sequence). The CDR3 has 12 amino acids. Trimming removed 3 bases from V and 6 bases from J, with 8 bases in between. This CDR3 is CASSIGGAEAFF. The CDR3 bases are TGTGCCAGTAGTATCGGGGGGGCTGAAGCTTTCTTT.

The chain is built from TRBV18 and TRBJ2-7, with TRBD2 matching 13 bases. V gave up 8 bases and J gave up 1 base; unmatched junction bases: 11. This CDR3 has 17 amino acids. Germline V lookup: CDR1 KGHSH, CDR2 LQKENI. For the CDR3, the DNA is TGTGCCAGCCAAAAGACTAGCGGGGGGCCAGGGTCCTACGAGCAGTACTTC. Translating it yields CASQKTSGGPGSYEQYF.

The chain has TRBV18 and TRBJ1-1, with D possibly matching TRBD1 (6 bases). CDR3 length: 15 residues. V was clipped by 2 bases and J by 2 bases, with 12 bases between them. Germline V gene sequence: CDR1 KGHSH, CDR2 LQKENI. CDR3 sequence reads: CASSPGGQINTEAFF. The CDR3 nucleotides are TGTGCCAGCTCACCAGGGGGACAAATAAACACTGAAGCTTTCTTT.

This chain joins TRBV7-3 and TRBJ2-1; 10 bases are shared with TRBD2. With 2 bases clipped from V and 5 bases from J, the junction kept 12 bases outside the gene matches. The V gene's germline CDR1 is SGHTA and CDR2 FQGTGA. The CDR3 extends over 18 amino acids. DNA of the CDR3: TGTGCCAGCAGCTTATGGTTGCCCACTAGCGGGGAAAACAATGAGCAGTTCTTC. Translated, it gives CASSLWLPTSGENNEQFF.

The rearrangement uses TRBV29-1 and TRBJ2-1, with TRBD1 matching 12 bases. Germline V gene data show CDR1 as SQVTM and CDR2 as ANQGSEA. This CDR3 is 17 amino acids long. V gave up 2 bases and J gave up 1 base; unmatched junction bases: 6. The CDR3 DNA is TGCAGCGTTGAACCGGGACAGGGGGCGGGATCCTACAATGAGCAGTTCTTC. It codes for CSVEPGQGAGSYNEQFF.

The J gene is TRBJ1-2, the V gene TRBV7-9; a possible D gene is TRBD1 (6 bases). V shed 4 bases and J shed 0 bases, with 12 bases lying between them. Germline loops: CDR1 SEHNR, CDR2 FQNEAQ (reference sequence). The CDR3 runs to 15 residues. The CDR3 spells CASSSGQGSNYGYTF. DNA for the CDR3: TGTGCCAGCAGCTCCGGGCAGGGGTCTAACTATGGCTACACCTTC.

About this clone itself: A junction boundary mismatches the germline segment, possibly from a read error. V and J are TRBV6-5 and TRBJ1-5; no clear D gene. The CDR3 totals 13 residues. The germline V gene encodes CDR1 MNHEY and CDR2 SVGAGI. CDR3 coding DNA: TGTGCCAGCAGTTACTATGCCAATCAGCCCCAGCGTTTT. As protein: CASSYYANQPQRF.

The chain carries TRBV6-5 and TRBJ2-1; TRBD2 is a possible D gene (6 bases). Trimming removed 6 bases at V and 2 bases at J, with 14 bases between. The CDR3 is made up of 15 amino acids. Germline V gene lookup returns CDR1 MNHEY and CDR2 SVGAGI. CDR3 nucleotides: TGTGCCAGCAGCTCCACTGGACTAACCTACAATGAGCAGTTCTTC. It translates to CASSSTGLTYNEQFF.

This clone was found a few times. The rearrangement links TRBV6-1 to TRBJ2-1, with unresolved D. The CDR3 is made up of 13 amino acids. Germline values: CDR1 MNHNS, CDR2 SASEGT. V lost 3 bases and J lost 2, with 5 bases in between. CDR3 sequence: CASSDSAYNEQFF. The CDR3 region has the DNA TGTGCCAGCAGTGATTCGGCCTACAATGAGCAGTTCTTC.

The rearrangement joins TRBV28 to TRBJ1-2, with D possibly being TRBD1 (6 bases). The CDR3 is 14 residues long. V shed 6 bases and J shed 2 bases, with 13 bases lying between them. Germline CDR1 is MDHEN and CDR2 is SYDVKM. DNA of the CDR3: TGTGCCAGCAGCCCCGGGACACCAAACTATGGCTACACCTTC. Amino acids: CASSPGTPNYGYTF.

This clone was counted a single time. V usage is TRBV28 and J usage is TRBJ2-5, with D possibly matching TRBD2 (5 bases). The J call is in doubt because the DNA end fits TRBJ2-7 better. This CDR3 comprises 13 residues. The germline V gene encodes CDR1 MDHEN and CDR2 SYDVKM. CDR3 sequence reads: CASSRTPTYEQYF. In DNA form, the CDR3 reads TGTGCCAGCAGCCGGACTCCTACCTACGAGCAGTACTTC.

This chain links TRBV6-1 with TRBJ1-2, with a weak D call TRBD1 (5 bases). This CDR3 is built from 13 residues. Trimming shortened V by 6 bases and J by 2 bases, and 10 bases separated the two germline ends. CDR1 is MNHNS and CDR2 is SASEGT in the germline V gene. The CDR3 DNA follows: TGTGCCAGCAGGGACGGGGGGAACTATGGCTACACCTTC. Residues: CASRDGGNYGYTF.

This clone has more than one count but fewer than ten. The chain links TRBV5-1 to TRBJ2-2; the D is unclear. This CDR3 contains 15 residues. V lost 1 base to trimming and J lost 1 base, with 8 bases between them. The germline gives CDR1 SGHRS, CDR2 YFSETQ. CDR3 in DNA: TGCGCCAGCAGCTTGCCGGCAGGGAACACCGGGGAGCTGTTTTTT. This encodes CASSLPAGNTGELFF.

The V gene is TRBV29-1, the J gene TRBJ2-7; D perhaps matches TRBD2 (7 bases). Trimming shortened V by 3 bases and J by 3 bases, and 18 bases separated the two germline ends. The CDR3 runs 15 residues. CDR1 and CDR2 from the germline V gene are SQVTM and ANQGSEA. The DNA for the CDR3 is TGCAGCGTTGAGGGGGGGGCGGGGGTGGTCTACGAGCAGTACTTC. Protein sequence: CSVEGGAGVVYEQYF.

The chain carries TRBV28 and TRBJ1-2; 9 bases line up with TRBD1. The length of the CDR3 is 15 residues. J was trimmed by 8 bases and V by 1 base; bases with no gene match: 8. Germline assignment: CDR1 MDHEN and CDR2 SYDVKM. CDR3 sequence: CASSLYVGQGEGYTF. The CDR3 DNA follows: TGTGCCAGCAGTTTATATGTGGGACAGGGTGAGGGCTACACCTTC.

The chain employs TRBV29-1 and TRBJ1-2, with 7 bases fitting TRBD1. V shed 6 bases and J 4 bases; nucleotides not matched to a gene: 2. Germline loops: CDR1 SQVTM, CDR2 ANQGSEA. The CDR3 length is 11 residues. CDR3 in amino acids: CSVGDSYGYTF. In DNA, the CDR3 is TGCAGCGTCGGGGACAGCTATGGCTACACCTTC.

Concerning this clone: This sample also contains other DNA sequences that code for the same CDR3. The rearrangement links TRBV7-9 to TRBJ1-1; no reliable D call. Germline V CDR1 and CDR2: SEHNR, FQNEAQ (reference sequence). V dropped 5 bases and J dropped 1 base, with 11 bases sitting between them. The CDR3 spans 14 residues. CDR3 sequence reads: CASSPLGGNTEAFF. Written as DNA, the CDR3 is TGTGCCAGCAGCCCGCTCGGAGGGAACACTGAAGCTTTCTTT. Using reference TRBV7-9 and TRBJ1-1 for the parts outside the CDR3, the full variable domain is DTGVSQNPRHKITKRGQNVTFRCDPISEHNRLYWYRQTLGQGPEFLTYFQNEAQLEKSRLLSDRFSAERPKGSFSTLEIQRTEQGDSAMYLCASSPLGGNTEAFFGQGTRLTVV.

The sample holds a few counts of this clone. The chain employs TRBV4-3 and TRBJ1-5, with D perhaps matching TRBD1 (6 bases). CDR1 is LGHNA and CDR2 is YSLEER in the germline V gene. V lost 0 bases and J 6 bases, leaving 12 bases between the germline ends. The CDR3 spans 15 residues. The CDR3 DNA reads as TGCGCCAGCAGCCAAGAAGGGGGGGGCAGTCAGCCCCAGCATTTT. Translating it yields CASSQEGGGSQPQHF.

The chain is built from TRBV19 and TRBJ1-2; D is perhaps TRBD1 (6 bases). Per germline, CDR1 LNHDA and CDR2 SQIVND (reference sequence). Between the trimmed V and J ends, which lost 8 bases and 2 bases, there was a span of 15 bases. CDR3 length: 14 residues. The CDR3 is CASESGTGNYGYTF. CDR3 DNA sequence: TGTGCCAGTGAGAGCGGTACAGGGAACTATGGCTACACCTTC.

A few counts support this clone. The J gene is TRBJ1-1, the V gene TRBV7-3, with D maybe TRBD1 (6 bases). The V end lost 4 bases, the J end lost 1 base, and 7 bases lay between the germline ends. CDR3 length: 13 residues. The germline V gene encodes CDR1 SGHTA and CDR2 FQGTGA. The CDR3 DNA reads TGTGCCAGCAGCTCGGACAGGAACACTGAAGCTTTCTTT. This codes for CASSSDRNTEAFF.

The chain uses TRBV6-6 and TRBJ2-6; D may be TRBD2 (5 bases). The V gene's germline CDR1 is MNHNY and CDR2 SVGAGI (reference sequence). This CDR3 has 16 amino acids. Trimming stripped 1 base from V and 4 bases from J, with 11 bases between. DNA of the CDR3: TGTGCCAGCAGTTACTATGGACTTACCGGGGCCAACGTCCTGACTTTC. Protein sequence: CASSYYGLTGANVLTF.